These T cell receptor beta chains were read from a single sample in a study of blood T cell repertoires in COVID-19. Measured with immunoSEQ multiplex PCR; TCRdb has only the in-frame clones, and not every one. The sample lists over 75,000 clones, around four fifths seen once, with 8.5% to 12% in the top ten. Material: peripheral blood. All receptors derive from a man between 65 and 79 years old with acute or convalescent COVID-19. The CDR3 runs from the conserved cysteine through the conserved F or W. The D gene is left open where the match is weak. Not all rows give a size; the values are once, few, many and, for expanded clones, a class.

d_gene	v_gene	abundance	j_gene	CDR3nt	CDR3aa
TRBD2	TRBV7-6	NA	TRBJ2-7	TGTGCCAGCAGCTCCGAGGGAGGGTTAAACTACGAGCAGTACTTC	CASSSEGGLNYEQYF
TRBD2	TRBV2	NA	TRBJ2-7	TGTGCCAGCAGTGAGCTAGCGGGGAAATGGTACGAGCAGTACTTC	CASSELAGKWYEQYF
TRBD2	TRBV5-1	NA	TRBJ2-1	TGCGCCAGCAGCCCCCCACTAGCGGGAGCCATCAATGAGCAGTTCTTC	CASSPPLAGAINEQFF
NA	TRBV2	NA	TRBJ1-6	TGTGCCAGCAGCGAAAAAAATGGGGGGAATTCACCCCTCCACTTT	CASSEKNGGNSPLHF
NA	TRBV5-4	NA	TRBJ2-1	TGTGCCAGCAGTCAGACAGGACGTGAGCAGTTCTTC	CASSQTGREQFF
NA	TRBV7-2	NA	TRBJ2-1	TGTGCCAGCAGCCGCGACAGTCGGTCGGTTGATGAGCAGTTCTTC	CASSRDSRSVDEQFF
NA	TRBV9	NA	TRBJ1-2	TGTGCCAGCAGCGTAGTGGACAGACCATTTATCACCTTC	CASSVVDRPFITF
TRBD2	TRBV6-5	NA	TRBJ2-1	TGTGCCAGCAGCGCCGTTGGTGCGGGGGGACTGCAGTTCTTC	CASSAVGAGGLQFF
NA	TRBV20-1	NA	TRBJ2-1	TGCAGTGCTTTCCTTACAGGTGAGCAGTTCTTC	CSAFLTGEQFF
NA	TRBV15	NA	TRBJ2-3	TGTGCCACCAGCAGAGGTAGAGTGGGAGATCGCACAGATACGCAGTATTTT	CATSRGRVGDRTDTQYF
NA	TRBV19	once	TRBJ2-5	TGTGCCAGTAGTATTTGGGCGGGTTCCCAAGAGACCCAGTACTTC	CASSIWAGSQETQYF
NA	TRBV18	NA	TRBJ2-1	TGTGCCAGCTCACCAACCTCTCAGGCAGACAATGAGCAGTTCTTC	CASSPTSQADNEQFF
NA	TRBV30	NA	TRBJ2-4	TGTGCCTGGAGTAACTCGGGTGGCAAAAACATTCAGTACTTC	CAWSNSGGKNIQYF
NA	TRBV14	few	TRBJ1-1	TGTGCCAGCAGCCAAGCTCCACGGGGGACTGAAGCTTTCTTT	CASSQAPRGTEAFF
TRBD1	TRBV15	NA	TRBJ1-1	TGTGCCACCAGCATCTCCTCGGGACAGGGGGAAGCTTTCTTT	CATSISSGQGEAFF
TRBD2	TRBV10-3	NA	TRBJ2-7	TGTGCCATCAGTGAGACGCTAGCGGGAGGGCACGAGCAGTACTTC	CAISETLAGGHEQYF
NA	TRBV11-2	NA	TRBJ2-1	TGTGCCAGCAGCCGAACCAGGGGAACGCCCAATGAGCAGTTCTTC	CASSRTRGTPNEQFF
TRBD1	TRBV7-9	NA	TRBJ1-5	TGTGCCAGCAGCATTACAGGGGGCCGTCAGCCCCAGCATTTT	CASSITGGRQPQHF
TRBD1	TRBV5-1	few	TRBJ2-7	TGCGCCAGCAGCCCTCCATCGACAGGGGGCAATTACGAGCAGTACTTC	CASSPPSTGGNYEQYF
NA	TRBV29-1	NA	TRBJ2-1	TGCAGCGTTGTGGCAGGGGTAACCTACAATGAGCAGTTCTTC	CSVVAGVTYNEQFF
NA	TRBV7-9	NA	TRBJ2-1	TGTGCCAGCAACCCTCGGGGGGCAAGGATCTTC	CASNPRGARIF
NA	TRBV4-1	NA	TRBJ2-5	TGCGCCAGCAGCCAAGGGGTTTCGGGGGGCGTTCGGGAGACCCAGTACTTC	CASSQGVSGGVRETQYF
TRBD1	TRBV7-2	NA	TRBJ2-5	TGTGCCAGCAGCCTAGGGACAGGGAGGAAGACCCAGTACTTC	CASSLGTGRKTQYF
NA	TRBV28	NA	TRBJ1-1	TGTGCCAGCAGTCCTATAGACCCTTCATTACAGGGCCTCTACACTGAAGCTTTCTTT	CASSPIDPSLQGLYTEAFF
NA	TRBV5-1	NA	TRBJ1-1	TGCGCCAGCAGCTCGGATGGGAGTAAGAACACTGAAGCTTTCTTT	CASSSDGSKNTEAFF
TRBD1	TRBV7-9	NA	TRBJ2-3	TGTGCCAGCAGCTGGAATACAGGGGGCAGTACGCAGTATTTT	CASSWNTGGSTQYF
TRBD1	TRBV18	NA	TRBJ1-5	TGTGCCAGCTCACCAAGAGCTCCACAGGGGCATAGCAATCAGCCCCAGCATTTT	CASSPRAPQGHSNQPQHF
NA	TRBV30	NA	TRBJ2-4	TGTGCCTGGAGACAGGGTTTCCACATTCAGTACTTC	CAWRQGFHIQYF
TRBD1	TRBV18	NA	TRBJ1-5	TGTGCCAGCTCAGCGGACAGGGTCTATAGCAATCAGCCCCAGCATTTT	CASSADRVYSNQPQHF
NA	TRBV7-2	NA	TRBJ2-3	TGTGCCAGCAGCTTAACAAACCCGAGGGCAGATACGCAGTATTTT	CASSLTNPRADTQYF
NA	TRBV6-1	few	TRBJ2-5	TGTGCCAGCAGACGACTTCAAGAGACCCAGTACTTC	CASRRLQETQYF
TRBD1	TRBV30	NA	TRBJ1-2	TGTGCCTGGCAAATCGACCAGGGGGACTATGGCTACACCTTC	CAWQIDQGDYGYTF
TRBD2	TRBV11-2	NA	TRBJ2-1	TGTGCCAGCAGCTTTTCTGTAGGAGCGGGGTACAATGAGCAGTTCTTC	CASSFSVGAGYNEQFF
NA	TRBV25-1	NA	TRBJ2-1	TGTGCCAGCAGTGATCCCGGGACACCGAACAATGAGCAGTTCTTC	CASSDPGTPNNEQFF